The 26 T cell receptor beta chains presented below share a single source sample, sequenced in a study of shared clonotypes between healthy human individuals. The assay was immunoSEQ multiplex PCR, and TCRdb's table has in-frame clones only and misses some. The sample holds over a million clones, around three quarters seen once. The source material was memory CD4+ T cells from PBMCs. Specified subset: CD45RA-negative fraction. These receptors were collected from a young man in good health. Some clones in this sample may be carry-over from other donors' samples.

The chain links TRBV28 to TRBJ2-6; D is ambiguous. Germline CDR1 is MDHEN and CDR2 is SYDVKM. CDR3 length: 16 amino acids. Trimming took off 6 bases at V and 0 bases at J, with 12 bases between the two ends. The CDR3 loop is CASSKARTSGANVLTF. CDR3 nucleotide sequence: TGTGCCAGCAGCAAGGCCCGTACCTCTGGGGCCAACGTCCTGACTTTC.

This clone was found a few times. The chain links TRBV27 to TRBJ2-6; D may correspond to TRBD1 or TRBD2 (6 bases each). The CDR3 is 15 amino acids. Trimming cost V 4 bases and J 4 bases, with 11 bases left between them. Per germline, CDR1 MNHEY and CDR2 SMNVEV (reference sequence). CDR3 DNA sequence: TGTGCCAGCAGTTGGAGGGGGACCGGGGCCAACGTCCTGACTTTC. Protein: CASSWRGTGANVLTF.

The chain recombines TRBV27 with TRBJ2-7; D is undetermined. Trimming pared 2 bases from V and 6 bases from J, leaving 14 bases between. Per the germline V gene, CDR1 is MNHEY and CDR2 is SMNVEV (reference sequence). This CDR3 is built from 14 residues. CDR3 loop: CASSLGRPPGEQYF. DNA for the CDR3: TGTGCCAGCAGTTTAGGTCGACCTCCCGGCGAGCAGTACTTC.

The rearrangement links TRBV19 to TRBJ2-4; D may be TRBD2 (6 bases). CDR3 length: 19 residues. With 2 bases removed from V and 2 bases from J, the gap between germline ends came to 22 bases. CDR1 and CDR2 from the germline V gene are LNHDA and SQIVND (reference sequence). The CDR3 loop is CASSIRGLRDGFPKNIQYF. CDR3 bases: TGTGCCAGTAGTATACGGGGGTTACGCGATGGGTTCCCCAAAAACATTCAGTACTTC.

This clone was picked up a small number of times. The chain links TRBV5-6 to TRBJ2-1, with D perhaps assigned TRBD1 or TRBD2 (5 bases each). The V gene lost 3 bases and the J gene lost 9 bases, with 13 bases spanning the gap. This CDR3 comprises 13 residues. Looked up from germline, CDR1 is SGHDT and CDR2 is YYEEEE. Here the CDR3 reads CASSSIRGGEQFF. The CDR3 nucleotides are TGTGCCAGCAGCTCGATCCGGGGCGGTGAGCAGTTCTTC.

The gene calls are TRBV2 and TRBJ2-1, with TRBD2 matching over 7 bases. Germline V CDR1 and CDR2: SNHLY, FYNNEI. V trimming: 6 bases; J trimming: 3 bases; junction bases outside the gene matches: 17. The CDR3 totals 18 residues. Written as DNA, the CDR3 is TGTGCCAGCAGCGAGTTAAGTCTAGCGGAAGGTGTCTACAATGAGCAGTTCTTC. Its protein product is CASSELSLAEGVYNEQFF.

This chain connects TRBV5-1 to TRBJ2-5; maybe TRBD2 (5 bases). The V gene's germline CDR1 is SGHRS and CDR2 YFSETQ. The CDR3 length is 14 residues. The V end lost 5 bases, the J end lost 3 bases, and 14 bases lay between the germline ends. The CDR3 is CASSNTGSEETQYF. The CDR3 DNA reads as TGCGCCAGCAGTAACACGGGGTCGGAAGAGACCCAGTACTTC. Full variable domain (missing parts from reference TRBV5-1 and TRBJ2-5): KAGVTQTPRYLIKTRGQQVTLSCSPISGHRSVSWYQQTPGQGLQFLFEYFSETQRNKGNFPGRFSGRQFSNSRSEMNVSTLELGDSALYLCASSNTGSEETQYFGPGTRLLVL.

CDR3 sequence (DNA): TGTGCCAGCAGGGGGGTGGCAGAGGAAAAACTGTTTTTT. Translation gives CASRGVAEEKLFF. This chain uses TRBV5-4 with TRBJ1-4, with a weak D call TRBD1 (5 bases). With 5 bases removed from V and 8 bases from J, the gap between germline ends came to 13 bases. Germline CDR1 is SGHNT and CDR2 is YYREEE (reference sequence). The CDR3 covers 13 residues.

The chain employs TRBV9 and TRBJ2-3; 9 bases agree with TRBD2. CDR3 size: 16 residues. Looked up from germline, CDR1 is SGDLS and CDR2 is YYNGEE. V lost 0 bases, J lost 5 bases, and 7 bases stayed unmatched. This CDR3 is CASSVGAGGPIDTQYF. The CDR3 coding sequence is TGTGCCAGCAGCGTAGGGGCGGGAGGGCCAATAGATACGCAGTATTTT.

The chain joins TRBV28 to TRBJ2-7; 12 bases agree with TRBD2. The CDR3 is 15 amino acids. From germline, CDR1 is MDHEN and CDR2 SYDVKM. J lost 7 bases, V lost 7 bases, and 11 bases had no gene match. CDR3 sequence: CASMRKLAGGGEQYF. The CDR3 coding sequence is TGTGCCAGCATGAGGAAACTAGCGGGGGGAGGGGAGCAGTACTTC. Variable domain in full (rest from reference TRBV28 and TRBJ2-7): DVKVTQSSRYLVKRTGEKVFLECVQDMDHENMFWYRQDPGLGLRLIYFSYDVKMKEKGDIPEGYSVSREKKERFSLILESASTNQTSMYLCASMRKLAGGGEQYFGPGTRLTVT.

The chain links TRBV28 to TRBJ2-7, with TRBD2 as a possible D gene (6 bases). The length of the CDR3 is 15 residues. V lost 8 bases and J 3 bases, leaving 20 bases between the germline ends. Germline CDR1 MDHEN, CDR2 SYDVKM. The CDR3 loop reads CASCRAGPLSYEQYF. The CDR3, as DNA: TGTGCCAGCTGTAGAGCGGGCCCTTTGAGCTACGAGCAGTACTTC.

CDR3: CASSPPGNADWGTQYF. The CDR3 coding sequence is TGTGCCAGCTCACCACCGGGGAATGCGGACTGGGGTACGCAGTATTTT. The chain combines TRBV18 with TRBJ2-3; the D gene is possibly TRBD2 (5 bases). Germline CDR1 reads KGHSH; CDR2 reads LQKENI. This CDR3 comprises 16 residues. The V end lost 0 bases, the J end lost 8 bases, and 18 bases lay between the germline ends.

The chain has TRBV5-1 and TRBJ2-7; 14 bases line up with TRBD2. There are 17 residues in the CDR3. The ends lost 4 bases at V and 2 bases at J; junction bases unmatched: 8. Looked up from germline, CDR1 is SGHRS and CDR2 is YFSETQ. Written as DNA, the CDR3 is TGCGCCAGCAGCGTAGGGACTAGCGGGAGCTTACCCTACGAGCAGTACTTC. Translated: CASSVGTSGSLPYEQYF.

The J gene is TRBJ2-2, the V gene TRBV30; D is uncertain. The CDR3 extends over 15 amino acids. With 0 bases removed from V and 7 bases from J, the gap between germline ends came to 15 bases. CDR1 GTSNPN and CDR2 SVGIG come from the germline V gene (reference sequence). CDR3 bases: TGTGCCTGGAGTGTGGGTGGACCTGTGGACGGGGAGCTGTTTTTT. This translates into CAWSVGGPVDGELFF.

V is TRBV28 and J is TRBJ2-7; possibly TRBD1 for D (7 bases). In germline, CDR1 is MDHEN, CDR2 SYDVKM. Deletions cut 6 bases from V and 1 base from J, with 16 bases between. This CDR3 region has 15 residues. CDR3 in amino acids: CASSLGGGASYEQYF. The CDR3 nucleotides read TGTGCCAGCAGCCTAGGAGGGGGCGCGTCCTACGAGCAGTACTTC.

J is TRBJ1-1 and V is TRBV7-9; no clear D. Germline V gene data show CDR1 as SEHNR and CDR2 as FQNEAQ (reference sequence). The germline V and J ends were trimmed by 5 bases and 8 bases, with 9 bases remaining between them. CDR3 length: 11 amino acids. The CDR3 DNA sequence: TGTGCCAGCAGCGGGCCCAGGGAAGCTTTCTTT. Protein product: CASSGPREAFF.

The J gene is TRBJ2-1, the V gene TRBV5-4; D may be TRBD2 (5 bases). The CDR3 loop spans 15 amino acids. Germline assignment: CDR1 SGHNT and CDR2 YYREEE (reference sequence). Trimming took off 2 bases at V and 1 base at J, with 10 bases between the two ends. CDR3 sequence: CASSFRSGSYNEQFF. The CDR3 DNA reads TGTGCCAGCAGCTTTAGAAGCGGATCCTACAATGAGCAGTTCTTC.

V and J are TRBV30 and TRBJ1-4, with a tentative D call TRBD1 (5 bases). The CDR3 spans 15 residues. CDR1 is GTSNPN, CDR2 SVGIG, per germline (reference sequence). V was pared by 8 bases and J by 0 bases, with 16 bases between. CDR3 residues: CARGEGRTTNEKLFF. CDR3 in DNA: TGTGCCAGAGGGGAGGGGCGCACAACTAATGAAAAACTGTTTTTT.

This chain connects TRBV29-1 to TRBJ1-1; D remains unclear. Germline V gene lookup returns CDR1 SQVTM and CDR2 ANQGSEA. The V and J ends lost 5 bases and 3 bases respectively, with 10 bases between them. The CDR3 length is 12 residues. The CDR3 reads CSVFTGDTEAFF. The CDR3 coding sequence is TGCAGCGTTTTCACCGGGGACACTGAAGCTTTCTTT.

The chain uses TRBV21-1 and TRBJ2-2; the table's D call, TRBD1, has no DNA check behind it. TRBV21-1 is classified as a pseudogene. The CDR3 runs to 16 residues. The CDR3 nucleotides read TGTGCCAGCAGCAGCCTGGCGCTGGGCCTGGCCGGGGAGCTGTTTTTT. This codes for CASSSLALGLAGELFF.

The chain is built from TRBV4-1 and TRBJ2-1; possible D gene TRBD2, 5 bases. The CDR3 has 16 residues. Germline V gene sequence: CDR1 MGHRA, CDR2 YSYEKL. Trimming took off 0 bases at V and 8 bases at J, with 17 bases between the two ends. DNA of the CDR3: TGCGCCAGCAGCCAAGAGCACTACGGCCCCGGGGATGAGCAGTTCTTC. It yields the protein CASSQEHYGPGDEQFF.

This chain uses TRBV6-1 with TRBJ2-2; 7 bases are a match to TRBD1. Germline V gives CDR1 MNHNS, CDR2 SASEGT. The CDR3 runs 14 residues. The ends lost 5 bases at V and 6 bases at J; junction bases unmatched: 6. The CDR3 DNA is TGTGCCAGCAGTTGGACAGGCCCATCCGGGGAGCTGTTTTTT. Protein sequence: CASSWTGPSGELFF.

As DNA, the CDR3 is TGTGCCAGCAGGACCGGGACAGACACAGATACGCAGTATTTT. Its protein product is CASRTGTDTDTQYF. The chain is built from TRBV28 and TRBJ2-3; 7 nucleotides line up with TRBD1. After removal of 6 bases from V and 2 bases from J, the junction contained 5 bases not matched to a gene. The V gene's germline CDR1 is MDHEN and CDR2 SYDVKM. CDR3 length: 14 residues.

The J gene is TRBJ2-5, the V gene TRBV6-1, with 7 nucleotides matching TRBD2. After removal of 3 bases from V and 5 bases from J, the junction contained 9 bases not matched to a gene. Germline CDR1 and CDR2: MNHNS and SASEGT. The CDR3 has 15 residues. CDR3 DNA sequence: TGTGCCAGCAGTGACACCGGCGGGAGAAAGGAGACCCAGTACTTC. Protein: CASSDTGGRKETQYF.

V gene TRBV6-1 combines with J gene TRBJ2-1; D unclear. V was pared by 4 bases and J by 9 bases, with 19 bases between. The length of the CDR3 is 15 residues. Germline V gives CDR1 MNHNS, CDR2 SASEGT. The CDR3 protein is CASSGRTAVWGEQFF. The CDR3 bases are TGTGCCAGCAGTGGTCGGACGGCTGTCTGGGGTGAGCAGTTCTTC.

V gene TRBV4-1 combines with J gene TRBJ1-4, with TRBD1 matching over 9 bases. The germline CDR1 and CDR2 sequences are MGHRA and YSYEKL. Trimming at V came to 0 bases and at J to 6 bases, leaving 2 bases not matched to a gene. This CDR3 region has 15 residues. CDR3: CASSQEGTGYEKLFF. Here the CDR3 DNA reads TGCGCCAGCAGCCAAGAAGGGACAGGGTATGAAAAACTGTTTTTT.